This T cell receptor (beta chain) was recovered during a study of tumor T cells in aggressive B-cell lymphoma. Deletions cut 6 bases from V and 5 bases from J, with 10 bases between. Germline CDR1 reads DFQATT; CDR2 reads SNEGSKA (reference sequence). The CDR3 totals 11 residues. The table came from immunoSEQ multiplex PCR; TCRdb's copy has only in-frame clones and leaves some out. The data contain 2,000 to 2,500 clones, 90% of them singletons. What was sequenced was tumor tissue. The receptor's source is an adult with diffuse large B cell lymphoma. V usage is TRBV20-1 and J usage is TRBJ2-5; maybe TRBD1 (6 bases). DNA of the CDR3: TGCAGTGCGGAAAGGGGGGAGACCCAGTACTTC. Its protein is CSAERGETQYF.